This T cell receptor beta chain was sequenced in a study of OX40 agonist ivuxolimab in advanced cancers. At the level of the study: Three patients, one with hepatocellular carcinoma and two with cutaneous melanoma, responded partially.

Points on this clone: The antigen is not known.

Measured with immunoSEQ multiplex PCR; TCRdb has only the in-frame clones, and not every one. The data contain 30,000 to 40,000 clones, 70% to 90% of them singletons. At baseline, cycle 4 day 1, and cycle 7 day 1, blood was sampled. The CDR3 length is 16 residues. With 5 bases clipped from V and 1 base from J, the junction kept 9 bases outside the gene matches. Germline V lookup: CDR1 MNHEY, CDR2 SMNVEV (reference sequence). Study-level findings and limits: Patients with a partial response at 0.1-3.0 mg/kg had among the lowest clonal expansion. By week 6 at 0.1 to 3.0 mg/kg, blood CD4+ and CD8+ T cells had expanded clonally.

The input for sequencing was CD4+ or CD8+ T cells sorted from blood, taken in a trial of the OX40 agonist ivuxolimab. This chain links TRBV27 with TRBJ2-3, with 7 positions matching TRBD2. The origin of this receptor is an adult with an advanced solid tumor such as melanoma, head and neck, liver or kidney cancer. The CDR3, as DNA: TGTGCCAGCAGTCCCCCCGGGGGGACCCGCACAGATACGCAGTATTTT. Translating gives CASSPPGGTRTDTQYF.